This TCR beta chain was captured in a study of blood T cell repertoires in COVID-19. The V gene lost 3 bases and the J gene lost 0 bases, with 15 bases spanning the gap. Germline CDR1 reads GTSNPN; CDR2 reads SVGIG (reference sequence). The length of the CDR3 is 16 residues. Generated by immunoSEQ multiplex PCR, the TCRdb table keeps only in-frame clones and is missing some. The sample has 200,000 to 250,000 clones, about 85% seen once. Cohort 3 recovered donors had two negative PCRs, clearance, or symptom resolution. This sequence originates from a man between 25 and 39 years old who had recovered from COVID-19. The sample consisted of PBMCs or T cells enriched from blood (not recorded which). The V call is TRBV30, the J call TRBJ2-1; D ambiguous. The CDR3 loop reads CAWSLSLSSSYNEQFF. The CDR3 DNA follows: TGTGCCTGGAGCCTAAGTCTGAGTAGCTCCTACAATGAGCAGTTCTTC.